Below are 20 T cell receptor beta chains sequenced from a single sample in a study of CD8+ T cells in alopecia areata. The treatment: oral pan-JAK inhibitor, 5-10 mg twice daily. cDNA prepared by RNA extraction and subsequent reverse transcription served as the template for sequencing. The data were produced by immunoSEQ multiplex PCR, yet TCRdb's version contains in-frame clones alone and is incomplete. The table includes under 95,000 clones, around 70% detected once. Specimen: CD8+ T cells sorted from blood, collected at approximately week 44, from a patient treated with tofacitinib. The receptor source for this set is a human donor with alopecia areata.

The chain combines TRBV16 with TRBJ1-1; D gene ambiguous. Germline V gene lookup returns CDR1 KGHSY and CDR2 FQNENV. The CDR3 has 12 residues. Trimming pared 3 bases from V and 8 bases from J, leaving 10 bases between. The CDR3 is CASSHIEGEAFF. The CDR3 coding sequence is TGTGCCAGCAGCCATATAGAGGGCGAAGCTTTCTTT.

This clone has a handful of counts. The chain is built from TRBV4-3 and TRBJ2-4; D may be TRBD1 (5 bases). The CDR3 spans 13 residues. Germline V gene lookup returns CDR1 LGHNA and CDR2 YSLEER. Trimming removed 0 bases at V and 7 bases at J, with 7 bases between. CDR3 sequence: CASSQDPGNIQYF. CDR3 in DNA: TGCGCCAGCAGCCAAGACCCAGGGAACATTCAGTACTTC.

This chain uses TRBV4-1 with TRBJ1-1; D is perhaps TRBD1 (6 bases). This CDR3 has 13 residues. From germline, CDR1 is MGHRA and CDR2 YSYEKL. The ends were cut back, 4 bases at V and 6 bases at J, with 12 bases in the middle. CDR3: CASSLERQAEAFF. CDR3 nucleotides: TGCGCCAGCAGCCTCGAAAGACAGGCTGAAGCTTTCTTT.

The chain has TRBV19 and TRBJ2-1; a weak D match, TRBD1 (6 bases). This CDR3 spans 17 amino acids. Trimming left V 6 bases short and J 8 bases short, with 26 bases between. Germline V CDR1 and CDR2: LNHDA, SQIVND (reference sequence). The CDR3 DNA follows: TGTGCCAGTAGCACTGTTGGGGCTTTGACCCGACAGGATGAGCAGTTCTTC. Residues: CASSTVGALTRQDEQFF.

The chain couples TRBV4-3 to TRBJ2-1, with D tentatively TRBD1 (5 bases). CDR3 size: 16 residues. Trimming took off 0 bases at V and 2 bases at J, with 11 bases between the two ends. The V gene's germline CDR1 is LGHNA and CDR2 YSLEER. CDR3 protein: CASSQDGVGAYNEQFF. As DNA, the CDR3 is TGCGCCAGCAGCCAAGATGGGGTAGGGGCCTACAATGAGCAGTTCTTC.

The rearrangement uses TRBV9 and TRBJ2-7; 7 bases fit TRBD1. V was clipped by 3 bases and J by 5 bases; unmatched bases: 5. The CDR3 totals 13 residues. Germline V gives CDR1 SGDLS, CDR2 YYNGEE. The CDR3 region is CASSAGQVDEQYF. The CDR3 DNA is TGTGCCAGCAGCGCCGGACAGGTCGACGAGCAGTACTTC.

The chain employs TRBV7-9 and TRBJ2-7; possibly TRBD2 for D (6 bases). Germline CDR1 reads SEHNR; CDR2 reads FQNEAQ (reference sequence). V gave up 7 bases and J gave up 12 bases, with 16 bases separating them. The CDR3 contains 11 residues. CDR3 region: CASTKSGDWYF. The CDR3 DNA follows: TGTGCCAGCACTAAGTCGGGGGATTGGTACTTC.

V and J are TRBV7-8 and TRBJ1-6, with D perhaps TRBD1 (5 bases). This CDR3 region has 15 residues. V was trimmed by 5 bases and J by 9 bases, leaving 17 bases between them. Germline V gene sequence: CDR1 SGHVS, CDR2 FQNEAQ. The CDR3 loop reads CASSNLQGYASPLHF. DNA of the CDR3: TGTGCCAGCAGCAACCTCCAGGGATACGCTTCACCCCTCCACTTT.

V and J are TRBV10-1 and TRBJ1-6, with D uncertain. Trimming cost V 0 bases and J 7 bases, with 13 bases left between them. CDR1 is WNHNN, CDR2 SYGVQD, per germline (reference sequence). This CDR3 comprises 16 residues. The CDR3 coding sequence is TGCGCCAGCAGTGAGTCGGGGTCGCTTCCAAATTCACCCCTCCACTTT. It translates to CASSESGSLPNSPLHF.

This chain joins TRBV5-6 and TRBJ2-4; no clear D gene. The germline V and J ends were trimmed by 4 bases and 5 bases, with 4 bases remaining between them. CDR1 is SGHDT, CDR2 YYEEEE, per germline. The CDR3 is made up of 11 amino acids. The CDR3, as DNA: TGTGCCAGCAGCACCGAAAACATTCAGTACTTC. It codes for CASSTENIQYF. Variable domain in full (rest from reference TRBV5-6 and TRBJ2-4): DAGVTQSPTHLIKTRGQQVTLRCSPKSGHDTVSWYQQALGQGPQFIFQYYEEEERQRGNFPDRFSGHQFPNYSSELNVNALLLGDSALYLCASSTENIQYFGAGTRLSVL.

As for this clone: The same CDR3 also results from other DNA sequences found in this sample. This rearrangement joins TRBV29-1 to TRBJ1-1; D is undetermined. The CDR3 totals 11 residues. The V gene lost 6 bases and the J gene lost 2 bases, with 7 bases spanning the gap. Germline V gene data show CDR1 as SQVTM and CDR2 as ANQGSEA. CDR3 nucleotide sequence: TGCAGCGTACAGAGAAACACTGAAGCTTTCTTT. Residues: CSVQRNTEAFF.

J is TRBJ1-1 and V is TRBV4-3; D perhaps matches TRBD1 (6 bases). The CDR3 sequence is 15 residues long. Germline V gene data show CDR1 as LGHNA and CDR2 as YSLEER. V gave up 2 bases and J gave up 0 bases, with 10 bases separating them. CDR3 sequence: CASSQTGQMNTEAFF. The CDR3 nucleotides are TGCGCCAGCAGCCAAACCGGACAGATGAACACTGAAGCTTTCTTT.

The table lists this clone with a count of one. The V gene is TRBV19, the J gene TRBJ2-7, with no clear D. The ends were cut back, 5 bases at V and 1 base at J, with 12 bases in the middle. This CDR3 is built from 14 residues. CDR1 is LNHDA, CDR2 SQIVND, per germline (reference sequence). This chain's CDR3 is CASSPGTHSYEQYF. The CDR3 DNA reads as TGTGCCAGTAGTCCAGGCACCCATTCCTACGAGCAGTACTTC.

V and J are TRBV6-6 and TRBJ2-1; the D gene is possibly TRBD2 (6 bases). The CDR3 covers 13 residues. CDR1 MNHNY and CDR2 SVGAGI come from the germline V gene (reference sequence). Trimming stripped 2 bases from V and 9 bases from J, with 11 bases between. The CDR3 spells CASSYERRGEQFF. The CDR3 DNA is TGTGCCAGCAGTTACGAGCGGCGGGGTGAGCAGTTCTTC.

This rearrangement joins TRBV13 to TRBJ2-7, with D possibly being TRBD2 (5 bases). CDR1 and CDR2 (germline): PRHDT, FYEKMQ (reference sequence). The germline V and J ends were trimmed by 0 bases and 3 bases, with 6 bases remaining between them. The CDR3 loop spans 13 amino acids. The DNA for the CDR3 is TGTGCCAGCAGCTTAGGCCGGGGCTACGAGCAGTACTTC. It yields the protein CASSLGRGYEQYF. Based on the CDR3 plus reference TRBV13 and TRBJ2-7, the full variable domain is AAGVIQSPRHLIKEKRETATLKCYPIPRHDTVYWYQQGPGQDPQFLISFYEKMQSDKGSIPDRFSAQQFSDYHSELNMSSLELGDSALYFCASSLGRGYEQYFGPGTRLTVT.

The genes are TRBV11-2 and TRBJ1-1; no reliable D call. V gave up 5 bases and J gave up 3 bases, with 16 bases separating them. In germline, CDR1 is SGHAT, CDR2 FQNNGV. The CDR3 is 15 residues long. CDR3 amino acids: CASSPQVGRDTEAFF. The CDR3 bases are TGTGCCAGCAGCCCGCAAGTAGGGAGGGACACTGAAGCTTTCTTT.

This clone was counted between two and nine times. Other DNA sequences in the same sample also yield this CDR3. The CDR3 DNA reads TGTGCCAGCAGCTTCTCCTACGAGCAGTACTTC. This encodes CASSFSYEQYF. V is TRBV11-2 and J is TRBJ2-7, with D unclear. The CDR3 length is 11 residues. CDR1 SGHAT and CDR2 FQNNGV come from the germline V gene. The ends were cut back, 3 bases at V and 0 bases at J, with 0 bases in the middle. The full variable domain, completed using reference TRBV11-2 and TRBJ2-7, is EAGVAQSPRYKIIEKRQSVAFWCNPISGHATLYWYQQILGQGPKLLIQFQNNGVVDDSQLPKDRFSAERLKGVDSTLKIQPAKLEDSAVYLCASSFSYEQYFGPGTRLTVT.

This sequence joins TRBV29-1 and TRBJ1-2; D remains unclear. The CDR3 extends over 13 amino acids. The V gene lost 0 bases and the J gene lost 1 base, with 6 bases spanning the gap. In germline, CDR1 is SQVTM, CDR2 ANQGSEA. The CDR3 coding sequence is TGCAGCGTTGAAGATGGGATTAACTATGGCTACACCTTC. Its protein product is CSVEDGINYGYTF.

The genes are TRBV27 and TRBJ1-1; possibly TRBD1 for D (6 bases). Trimming pared 6 bases from V and 3 bases from J, leaving 14 bases between. Germline CDR1 is MNHEY and CDR2 is SMNVEV (reference sequence). CDR3 length: 14 residues. CDR3 coding DNA: TGTGCCAGCAGACGACAGGAAAGGGACACTGAAGCTTTCTTT. Residues: CASRRQERDTEAFF.

The chain joins TRBV13 to TRBJ1-1; weak D call: TRBD1 (5 bases). V shed 0 bases and J shed 6 bases, with 8 bases lying between them. The CDR3 runs to 13 residues. Germline CDR1 PRHDT, CDR2 FYEKMQ (reference sequence). DNA of the CDR3: TGTGCCAGCAGCTTAGGGCAGGGCCCTGAAGCTTTCTTT. Residues: CASSLGQGPEAFF. The entire variable domain, with the rest obtained from reference TRBV13 and TRBJ1-1, is as follows: AAGVIQSPRHLIKEKRETATLKCYPIPRHDTVYWYQQGPGQDPQFLISFYEKMQSDKGSIPDRFSAQQFSDYHSELNMSSLELGDSALYFCASSLGQGPEAFFGQGTRLTVV.